The 14 T cell receptor beta chains below were found in one sample sequenced in a study of regulatory T cells in long-lasting Graves disease. To make TCR beta libraries, researchers used iRepertoire HTBI primers and Arm-PCR of CDR3 regions. Each CDR3 protein is one row after TCRdb ran MiXCR on the multiplex PCR reads. The repertoire holds 620,000 or so distinct CDR3 sequences, 15% to 20% seen once, with about 18% in the top ten. Time point defined: newly diagnosed GD, antithyroid drugs for less than 3 months. The authors made the TCR library using RNA they extracted from PBMCs. Separately, the same data were catalogued under a study of T cells in Graves' hyperthyroidism and ophthalmopathy.

The sequencing here drew on peripheral blood mononuclear cells (PBMCs), taken at new diagnosis, from a patient treated with antithyroid drugs. The receptors derive from a woman aged 25 to 39 with Graves disease.

This clonotype appeared a few times. This chain joins TRBV15 and TRBJ1-3; D is uncertain. Per the germline V gene, CDR1 is LNHNV and CDR2 is YYDKDF (reference sequence). With 0 bases removed from V and 4 bases from J, the gap between germline ends came to 16 bases. This CDR3 region has 17 residues. The CDR3: CATSRDRPGSPGNTIYF. As DNA, the CDR3 is TGTGCCACCAGCAGAGATCGGCCAGGCAGTCCGGGAAACACCATATATTTT.

This clonotype showed up many times. At one boundary the junction diverges from the germline segment, which might be a read error. V usage is TRBV28 and J usage is TRBJ1-2; possibly TRBD1 for D (5 bases). Germline values: CDR1 MDHEN, CDR2 SYDVKM. This CDR3 region has 14 residues. Here the CDR3 DNA reads TGTGCCAGCAGGTGGCACGGGACTAAGTATGGCTACACCTTC. Encoded protein: CASRWHGTKYGYTF.

In this sample, this clonotype turned up many times. This chain joins TRBV2 and TRBJ1-4; D is undetermined. CDR3 length equals 12 residues. The germline V gene has CDR1 SNHLY and CDR2 FYNNEI. V lost 4 bases to trimming and J lost 4 bases, with 4 bases between them. The CDR3 DNA reads TGTGCCAGCAGTGGTTTTAATGAAAAACTGTTTTTT. This encodes CASSGFNEKLFF. The variable domain in full, completed from reference TRBV2 and TRBJ1-4, reads EPEVTQTPSHQVTQMGQEVILRCVPISNHLYFYWYRQILGQKVEFLVSFYNNEISEKSEIFDDQFSVERPDGSNFTLKIRSTKLEDSAMYFCASSGFNEKLFFGSGTQLSVL.

This clonotype was recorded at least ten times. The chain employs TRBV27 and TRBJ2-5; possibly TRBD2 for D (6 bases). The germline V gene encodes CDR1 MNHEY and CDR2 SMNVEV (reference sequence). V lost 6 bases to trimming and J lost 5 bases, with 13 bases between them. The CDR3 is made up of 13 amino acids. The CDR3 region is CASSGPGDETQYF. The DNA for the CDR3 is TGTGCCAGCAGCGGACCGGGGGATGAGACCCAGTACTTC.

The rearrangement uses TRBV19 and TRBJ1-2, with 10 bases identical to TRBD1. Germline V lookup: CDR1 LNHDA, CDR2 SQIVND (reference sequence). CDR3 length: 14 residues. V trimming: 5 bases; J trimming: 8 bases; junction bases outside the gene matches: 8. The CDR3 protein is CASSSGQGLAGYTF. DNA of the CDR3: TGTGCCAGTAGTTCGGGACAGGGGCTAGCGGGCTACACCTTC.

This clonotype occurred a few times. The chain uses TRBV14 and TRBJ2-5, with 7 bases that match TRBD2. V dropped 5 bases and J dropped 5; count of bases not matched to a gene: 11. CDR3 length: 15 residues. Germline V gene lookup returns CDR1 SGHDN and CDR2 FVKESK. CDR3 loop: CASSSRDYLGETQYF. CDR3 sequence (DNA): TGTGCCAGCAGCTCCCGGGACTACCTCGGGGAGACCCAGTACTTC.

This clonotype was detected ten times or more. The chain is built from TRBV3-1 and TRBJ2-3; TRBD2 aligns across 7 bases. V shed 0 bases, J shed 0 bases, and the junction held 3 bases outside the gene matches. This CDR3 has 16 residues. Per germline, CDR1 LGHDT and CDR2 YNNKEL (reference sequence). The CDR3 DNA follows: TGTGCCAGCAGCCAAGATTGGCGGGGGAGCACAGATACGCAGTATTTT. Translated, it gives CASSQDWRGSTDTQYF.

This clonotype was observed at least ten times. The V gene is TRBV6-1, the J gene TRBJ2-3; D remains unclear. V lost 5 bases, J lost 2 bases, and 14 bases lay in between. Germline V lookup: CDR1 MNHNS, CDR2 SASEGT. CDR3 length: 15 residues. In DNA, the CDR3 is TGTGCCAGCAGTCCCCTTCGGCGGTCCACAGATACGCAGTATTTT. Translating gives CASSPLRRSTDTQYF.

The genes are TRBV18 and TRBJ2-1; a weak D match, TRBD1 (6 bases). The CDR3 is 14 residues long. The germline V gene has CDR1 KGHSH and CDR2 LQKENI. The V and J ends lost 3 bases and 4 bases respectively, with 10 bases between them. The DNA of the CDR3 is TGTGCCAGCTCACCTCCCGGACAGTACAATGAGCAGTTCTTC. Encoded protein: CASSPPGQYNEQFF.

This clonotype was counted ten times or more. This chain connects TRBV11-3 to TRBJ2-3; 11 bases align to TRBD2. The CDR3 extends over 19 amino acids. With 2 bases clipped from V and 5 bases from J, the junction kept 15 bases outside the gene matches. The germline gives CDR1 SGHNT, CDR2 YENEEA. The CDR3 DNA sequence: TGTGCCAGCAGCTTACGAACAGAAATAGCGGGAGGGCTTGGAGATACGCAGTATTTT. Amino acid sequence: CASSLRTEIAGGLGDTQYF. Full variable domain (outside the CDR3, taken from reference TRBV11-3 and TRBJ2-3): EAGVVQSPRYKIIEKKQPVAFWCNPISGHNTLYWYLQNLGQGPELLIRYENEEAVDDSQLPKDRFSAERLKGVDSTLKIQPAELGDSAVYLCASSLRTEIAGGLGDTQYFGPGTRLTVL.

V gene TRBV24-1 combines with J gene TRBJ2-1, with 13 bases aligning to TRBD2. The length of the CDR3 is 17 residues. V gave up 7 bases and J gave up 6 bases; unmatched junction bases: 11. The germline gives CDR1 KGHDR, CDR2 SFDVKD. The DNA of the CDR3 is TGTGCCACCAGCGATCTTCCTACTAGCGGGAGGGCCAATGAGCAGTTCTTC. Amino acid sequence: CATSDLPTSGRANEQFF.

This clonotype was seen many times. CDR3 sequence reads: CASSGLETSYEQYF. The CDR3 DNA is TGTGCCAGCAGTGGGCTAGAAACCTCCTACGAGCAGTACTTC. This chain links TRBV28 with TRBJ2-7, with D unclear. The CDR3 is made up of 14 amino acids. Trimming removed 5 bases from V and 0 bases from J, with 11 bases in between. Germline lookup yields CDR1 MDHEN and CDR2 SYDVKM.

This clonotype has a count of ten or more. This chain connects TRBV27 to TRBJ1-1; 8 nucleotides line up with TRBD1. The CDR3 totals 15 residues. Germline values: CDR1 MNHEY, CDR2 SMNVEV (reference sequence). Germline trimming cut 0 bases from V and 0 bases from J; bases unmatched to any gene: 0. CDR3 in DNA: TGTGCCAGCAGTTTATCGACAGGGGTGAACACTGAAGCTTTCTTT. Translation gives CASSLSTGVNTEAFF.

The chain uses TRBV3-1 and TRBJ2-1; unclear D gene. The CDR3 has 12 residues. CDR1 is LGHDT and CDR2 is YNNKEL in the germline V gene (reference sequence). V was clipped by 0 bases and J by 6 bases, with 3 bases between them. DNA for the CDR3: TGTGCCAGCAGCCAAGATCGCAATGAGCAGTTCTTC. Translation gives CASSQDRNEQFF.